This T cell receptor beta chain is drawn from a study of naive and memory T cell subsets. Both TRBC1 and TRBC2 were covered by a beta constant-region primer of two equimolar oligonucleotides. TCRdb re-derived calls from the UMI-ligation and nested PCR reads in MiXCR, one entry per CDR3 protein. The sample carries roughly 31,000 distinct CDR3 sequences, roughly a tenth recorded once. V lost 1 base to trimming and J lost 5 bases, with 11 bases between them. Germline V gene lookup returns CDR1 SEHNR and CDR2 FQNEAQ (reference sequence). The CDR3 contains 14 residues. Sample: effector memory CD4+ T cells from blood. Documented subset: effector memory, CD45RA- CD27-. This clonotype was sampled from a human donor in good health. The gene calls are TRBV7-9 and TRBJ1-2, with D possibly matching TRBD1 (6 bases). Here the CDR3 DNA reads TGTGCCAGCAGCTTAGGTACAGGGAGATATGGCTACACCTTC. This gives the protein CASSLGTGRYGYTF.